Each of the 24 T cell receptor beta chains below was sequenced from the same sample in a study of T cell repertoires in cytomegalovirus infection. These receptors have no identified antigens. TCRdb itself ran the reads through MiXCR, one entry per CDR3 protein. The table shows tens of thousands of distinct CDR3 sequences, with under 30% occurring only once. Sequencing used CD8+ T cells from cultured PBMCs, obtained from culture after CMV antigen stimulation. The receptor set was obtained from a human donor in good health (CMV status not recorded). Some clones in this sample may be carry-over from other donors' samples.

The rearrangement joins TRBV7-9 to TRBJ1-1; no definite D call. The CDR3 is 13 residues long. Germline V gene sequence: CDR1 SEHNR, CDR2 FQNEAQ (reference sequence). V was trimmed by 5 bases and J by 5 bases, leaving 12 bases between them. The DNA of the CDR3 is TGTGCCAGCAGCCCCCGAAGTAAGACTGAAGCTTTCTTT. As protein: CASSPRSKTEAFF. Filled out from reference TRBV7-9 and TRBJ1-1, the complete variable domain reads DTGVSQNPRHKITKRGQNVTFRCDPISEHNRLYWYRQTLGQGPEFLTYFQNEAQLEKSRLLSDRFSAERPKGSFSTLEIQRTEQGDSAMYLCASSPRSKTEAFFGQGTRLTVV.

This clonotype was detected only a few times. This chain uses TRBV7-9 with TRBJ1-5, with D tentatively TRBD1 (6 bases). This CDR3 is 14 amino acids long. V lost 1 base and J 5 bases, leaving 9 bases between the germline ends. Germline CDR1 SEHNR, CDR2 FQNEAQ (reference sequence). The CDR3 is CASSLEDSYQPQHF. The CDR3 nucleotides are TGTGCCAGCAGCTTAGAGGACAGTTATCAGCCCCAGCATTTT.

This clonotype has a count of ten or more. The CDR3 loop is CASSPRGRNEQFF. Here the CDR3 DNA reads TGTGCCAGCAGCCCCAGGGGGAGGAATGAGCAGTTCTTC. The chain combines TRBV7-8 with TRBJ2-1; perhaps TRBD1 as D (7 bases). The CDR3 is 13 residues long. Trimming shortened V by 5 bases and J by 7 bases, and 12 bases separated the two germline ends. CDR1 and CDR2 (germline): SGHVS, FQNEAQ.

The J gene is TRBJ1-1, the V gene TRBV4-3; 9 bases line up with TRBD1. V gave up 0 bases and J gave up 0 bases; unmatched junction bases: 5. The CDR3 loop spans 17 amino acids. CDR1 is LGHNA and CDR2 is YSLEER in the germline V gene. Written as DNA, the CDR3 is TGCGCCAGCAGCCAAGATTGGACAGGGGTCGTGAACACTGAAGCTTTCTTT. It yields the protein CASSQDWTGVVNTEAFF.

This clonotype was observed many times. This chain links TRBV7-2 with TRBJ2-5; D is possibly TRBD2 (5 bases). CDR3 length equals 13 residues. V was pared by 5 bases and J by 4 bases, with 11 bases between. Germline lookup yields CDR1 SGHTA and CDR2 FQGNSA. The CDR3 is CASSRGFGETQYF. The CDR3 nucleotides are TGTGCCAGCAGCAGAGGGTTCGGAGAGACCCAGTACTTC.

J is TRBJ1-6 and V is TRBV10-3; D remains unclear. Germline CDR1 reads ENHRY; CDR2 reads SYGVKD. V was pared by 0 bases and J by 9 bases, with 9 bases between. This CDR3 is 14 amino acids long. As DNA, the CDR3 is TGTGCCATCAGTGAGTCGATAGGCGGTTCACCCCTCCACTTT. Translated, it gives CAISESIGGSPLHF.

The rearrangement links TRBV7-2 to TRBJ2-7; D uncertain. CDR3 length: 11 amino acids. The germline CDR1 and CDR2 sequences are SGHTA and FQGNSA. Trimming took 1 base from V and 5 from J, leaving 3 bases between them. The CDR3 spells CASSLGNEQYF. In nucleotides, the CDR3 is TGTGCCAGCAGCTTAGGCAACGAGCAGTACTTC.

This clonotype was detected many times. The chain has TRBV7-2 and TRBJ1-5; 8 bases are a match to TRBD1. Germline V gene sequence: CDR1 SGHTA, CDR2 FQGNSA. The CDR3 covers 17 residues. Trimming cost V 1 base and J 5 bases; bases outside gene matches: 10. This chain's CDR3 is CASSLGDGQGVDQPQHF. DNA for the CDR3: TGTGCCAGCAGCTTAGGGGATGGACAGGGAGTGGATCAGCCCCAGCATTTT.

V and J are TRBV4-1 and TRBJ2-3; 8 bases align to TRBD2. The CDR3 runs to 16 residues. The V gene end was trimmed by 0 bases and the J gene end by 3 bases; junction bases not matched to a gene: 5. Germline assignment: CDR1 MGHRA and CDR2 YSYEKL. CDR3 region: CASSQDHGRGTDTQYF. The CDR3 nucleotides are TGCGCCAGCAGCCAAGATCACGGGAGGGGGACAGATACGCAGTATTTT.

Many counts were recorded for this clonotype. The chain has TRBV7-8 and TRBJ2-7, with 10 positions matching TRBD2. The V gene end was trimmed by 5 bases and the J gene end by 2 bases; junction bases not matched to a gene: 9. Germline V lookup: CDR1 SGHVS, CDR2 FQNEAQ. The CDR3 length is 16 residues. The CDR3 reads CASSGPGLATPYEQYF. The CDR3 DNA reads TGTGCCAGCAGCGGACCGGGACTAGCGACTCCCTACGAGCAGTACTTC.

The rearrangement joins TRBV7-9 to TRBJ2-7; 7 bases fit TRBD1. The germline V gene has CDR1 SEHNR and CDR2 FQNEAQ (reference sequence). The CDR3 runs 14 residues. V lost 1 base and J lost 5; bases outside the gene matches: 5. The CDR3 sequence is CASSLGTGIHEQYF. The CDR3 DNA is TGTGCCAGCAGCTTAGGGACAGGAATTCACGAGCAGTACTTC.

At least ten counts were recorded for this clonotype. This chain joins TRBV4-1 and TRBJ2-7; D is ambiguous. Trimming removed 0 bases at V and 4 bases at J, with 16 bases between. This CDR3 has 16 amino acids. CDR1 MGHRA and CDR2 YSYEKL come from the germline V gene. CDR3 in amino acids: CASSQESVPRTYEQYF. Written as DNA, the CDR3 is TGCGCCAGCAGCCAAGAATCTGTGCCGAGAACATACGAGCAGTACTTC.

This clonotype occurred a few times. The chain recombines TRBV29-1 with TRBJ1-2; 8 bases align to TRBD1. V was clipped by 7 bases and J by 4 bases; unmatched bases: 20. CDR1 SQVTM and CDR2 ANQGSEA come from the germline V gene. The CDR3 is made up of 17 amino acids. CDR3 protein: CSAQGADRAPRGYGYTF. The CDR3 bases are TGCAGCGCACAAGGAGCGGACAGGGCCCCTCGGGGCTATGGCTACACCTTC.

This clonotype was seen a handful of times. The rearrangement uses TRBV7-2 and TRBJ2-3; 10 bases match TRBD2. J gave up 2 bases and V 2 bases, and 10 bases lay outside the gene matches. The CDR3 is made up of 18 amino acids. Germline V CDR1 and CDR2: SGHTA, FQGNSA. Here the CDR3 DNA reads TGTGCCAGCAGCTTAAGTTGGCGTAGCGGGGGGTTCACAGATACGCAGTATTTT. Residues: CASSLSWRSGGFTDTQYF.

The chain joins TRBV10-3 to TRBJ2-2; 7 nucleotides line up with TRBD1. The CDR3 has 18 residues. The germline V gene has CDR1 ENHRY and CDR2 SYGVKD. V was pared by 4 bases and J by 2 bases, with 13 bases of the junction left unmatched. The DNA for the CDR3 is TGTGCCATCAGTGGGACATCTATCGGGACAGATAACACCGGGGAGCTGTTTTTT. Translation: CAISGTSIGTDNTGELFF.

J is TRBJ2-3 and V is TRBV27; the match to TRBD2 covers 15 bases. CDR3 length: 16 amino acids. V trimming: 5 bases; J trimming: 3 bases; junction bases outside the gene matches: 3. Looked up from germline, CDR1 is MNHEY and CDR2 is SMNVEV (reference sequence). In nucleotides, the CDR3 is TGTGCCAGCAGTCGAGGACTAGCGGGAGGGACAGATACGCAGTATTTT. Translating gives CASSRGLAGGTDTQYF.

This chain links TRBV4-3 with TRBJ2-4, with D perhaps matching TRBD1 (5 bases). V was cut by 3 bases and J by 0 bases, with 6 bases left in between. Germline CDR1 LGHNA, CDR2 YSLEER. The CDR3 sequence is 14 residues long. In DNA, the CDR3 is TGCGCCAGCAGCCAGGGGCGAGCCAAAAACATTCAGTACTTC. It translates to CASSQGRAKNIQYF.

This clonotype was recorded once. This chain joins TRBV23-1 and TRBJ1-1; D not certain. TRBV23-1 is labeled an ORF, and its function is uncertain. The ends were cut back, 11 bases at V and 11 bases at J, with 12 bases in the middle. The CDR3 covers 9 residues. CDR3: CARGREAFF. As DNA, the CDR3 is TGCGCCCGGGGTAGGGAGGCTTTCTTT.

This clonotype was counted a few times. V usage is TRBV6-1 and J usage is TRBJ2-5, with D maybe TRBD2 (6 bases). The CDR3 extends over 16 amino acids. Germline V gene lookup returns CDR1 MNHNS and CDR2 SASEGT. V lost 3 bases, J lost 4 bases, and 18 bases lay in between. The DNA for the CDR3 is TGTGCCAGCAGTGAGGGCGGGATGAACCCGCGAGAGACCCAGTACTTC. Protein product: CASSEGGMNPRETQYF.

The chain uses TRBV27 and TRBJ1-5; D not resolved. CDR1 is MNHEY and CDR2 is SMNVEV in the germline V gene (reference sequence). V lost 8 bases, J lost 0 bases, and 14 bases lay in between. The CDR3 is 15 residues long. CDR3 bases: TGTGCCAGCTCTCCGGCAGTCTATAGCAATCAGCCCCAGCATTTT. Its protein is CASSPAVYSNQPQHF.

This chain joins TRBV20-1 and TRBJ1-5, with D possibly matching TRBD1 (5 bases). V lost 0 bases and J 2 bases, leaving 11 bases between the germline ends. This CDR3 has 15 amino acids. The germline CDR1 and CDR2 sequences are DFQATT and SNEGSKA (reference sequence). In DNA form, the CDR3 reads TGCAGTGCTAGAGATCTGGGGGTCCGCAATCAGCCCCAGCATTTT. It is translated as CSARDLGVRNQPQHF.

This clonotype was observed many times. The chain links TRBV11-2 to TRBJ1-4; D uncertain. Germline CDR1 reads SGHAT; CDR2 reads FQNNGV. The germline V and J ends were trimmed by 0 bases and 5 bases, with 13 bases remaining between them. The CDR3 loop spans 16 amino acids. For the CDR3, the DNA is TGTGCCAGCAGCTTAGAACGACAAGCCCAAAATGAAAAACTGTTTTTT. As protein: CASSLERQAQNEKLFF. Filled out from reference TRBV11-2 and TRBJ1-4, the complete variable domain reads EAGVAQSPRYKIIEKRQSVAFWCNPISGHATLYWYQQILGQGPKLLIQFQNNGVVDDSQLPKDRFSAERLKGVDSTLKIQPAKLEDSAVYLCASSLERQAQNEKLFFGSGTQLSVL.

This clonotype appeared a few times. The rearrangement links TRBV29-1 to TRBJ2-3, with D perhaps matching TRBD1 or TRBD2 (7 bases each). There are 16 residues in the CDR3. Looked up from germline, CDR1 is SQVTM and CDR2 is ANQGSEA. Trimming stripped 0 bases from V and 1 base from J, with 14 bases between. CDR3 protein: CSVEDRGGQRTDTQYF. CDR3 sequence (DNA): TGCAGCGTTGAAGATCGCGGGGGACAGCGCACAGATACGCAGTATTTT.

This clonotype came up many times. Written as DNA, the CDR3 is TGTGCCAGCAGTTTAACGGGACAGACCTTACGCTCTGGGGCCAACGTCCTGACTTTC. It translates to CASSLTGQTLRSGANVLTF. This sequence joins TRBV12-3 or TRBV12-4 and TRBJ2-6; 7 positions match TRBD1. V gave up 2 bases and J gave up 0 bases; unmatched junction bases: 10. CDR3 length equals 19 residues.